This is a list of T cell receptor beta chains from one sample in a study of cytomegalovirus exposure and HLA in healthy donors. Some clones are missing from TCRdb's copy, which holds only in-frame ones; the method was immunoSEQ multiplex PCR. The data contain a few hundred thousand clones, roughly 70% of them singletons. Sequencing used PBMCs. The source is a female donor in good health and CMV-seronegative. Both conserved end residues are part of each CDR3. D genes are given only for firm matches. Clone size is given for some rows only: seen once, a few or many times, or a class if the clone is expanded.

CDR3: CASSGRVTEAFF
DNA: TGTGCCAGCAGCGGGAGGGTTACTGAAGCTTTCTTT
J: TRBJ1-1
D: -
V: TRBV7-9
size: -

CDR3: CASSFGTGDRSDTQYF
DNA: TGTGCCAGCAGCTTCGGTACAGGGGATAGATCAGATACGCAGTATTTT
J: TRBJ2-3
D: TRBD1
V: TRBV5-6
size: -

CDR3: CASSGLTGVDYGYTF
DNA: TGTGCCAGCAGTGGCTTGACAGGGGTAGACTATGGCTACACCTTC
J: TRBJ1-2
D: TRBD1
V: TRBV6-1
size: once

CDR3: CASSSNQIQPQHF
DNA: TGTGCCAGCAGCTCTAATCAAATCCAGCCCCAGCATTTT
J: TRBJ1-5
D: -
V: TRBV5-6
size: few

CDR3: CASSLDFGAGTEAFF
DNA: TGTGCCAGCAGCTTAGATTTTGGGGCAGGTACTGAAGCTTTCTTT
J: TRBJ1-1
D: -
V: TRBV11-2
size: -

CDR3: CASSLSRDVDEKLFF
DNA: TGTGCCAGCAGTCTGAGCAGGGATGTGGACGAAAAACTGTTTTTT
J: TRBJ1-4
D: -
V: TRBV28
size: -

CDR3: CASSPGQGRGYGYTF
DNA: TGTGCCAGCAGCCCTGGACAGGGGAGAGGGTATGGCTACACCTTC
J: TRBJ1-2
D: TRBD1
V: TRBV5-5
size: -

CDR3: CASSFAGGRQETQYF
DNA: TGTGCCAGCAGTTTCGCAGGGGGGCGGCAAGAGACCCAGTACTTC
J: TRBJ2-5
D: -
V: TRBV28
size: few

CDR3: CASDRTLRTGNYQPQHF
DNA: TGTGCCAGCGACCGCACGCTCCGGACAGGGAACTATCAGCCCCAGCATTTT
J: TRBJ1-5
D: TRBD1
V: TRBV5-5
size: -

CDR3: CASSGKGLINTEAFF
DNA: TGTGCCAGCTCAGGAAAGGGACTCATTAACACTGAAGCTTTCTTT
J: TRBJ1-1
D: -
V: TRBV18
size: -

CDR3: CASSDAGTANTGELFF
DNA: TGTGCCAGCAGTGACGCCGGGACAGCGAACACCGGGGAGCTGTTTTTT
J: TRBJ2-2
D: TRBD1
V: TRBV6-4
size: -

CDR3: CASSLGTGASYYGYTF
DNA: TGTGCCAGCAGCTTAGGGACAGGGGCCAGTTACTATGGCTACACCTTC
J: TRBJ1-2
D: TRBD1
V: TRBV5-6
size: -

CDR3: CASSFGLAAYEQYF
DNA: TGTGCCAGCAGCTTCGGACTAGCGGCCTACGAGCAGTACTTC
J: TRBJ2-7
D: TRBD2
V: TRBV7-8
size: few

CDR3: CASSGIGLSSDEQFF
DNA: TGTGCCAGCAGTGGCATCGGACTATCCTCGGATGAGCAGTTCTTC
J: TRBJ2-1
D: -
V: TRBV2
size: -

CDR3: CASSLAGGPSYEQYF
DNA: TGTGCCAGCAGCTTGGCGGGGGGGCCCTCCTACGAGCAGTACTTC
J: TRBJ2-7
D: TRBD2
V: TRBV5-5
size: -

CDR3: CATSREGATKNIQYF
DNA: TGTGCCACCAGCAGAGAGGGGGCAACCAAAAACATTCAGTACTTC
J: TRBJ2-4
D: -
V: TRBV15
size: -

CDR3: CASSFRLASSYNEQFF
DNA: TGTGCCAGCAGTTTCAGACTAGCTAGCTCCTACAATGAGCAGTTCTTC
J: TRBJ2-1
D: TRBD2
V: TRBV6-5
size: -

CDR3: CASSVRDTSNQPQHF
DNA: TGTGCCAGCAGTGTTCGGGACACTAGCAATCAGCCCCAGCATTTT
J: TRBJ1-5
D: -
V: TRBV2
size: -

CDR3: CATMNSPYEQYF
DNA: TGTGCCACAATGAACAGCCCCTACGAGCAGTACTTC
J: TRBJ2-7
D: -
V: TRBV2
size: -

CDR3: CASSRNGAGSSYNEQFF
DNA: TGTGCCAGCAGCCGAAATGGAGCGGGCTCCTCCTACAATGAGCAGTTCTTC
J: TRBJ2-1
D: -
V: TRBV7-2
size: few

CDR3: CASSQNTGHGDRGYTF
DNA: TGTGCCAGCTCCCAAAACACAGGGCACGGGGATCGTGGCTACACCTTC
J: TRBJ1-2
D: -
V: TRBV18
size: -

CDR3: CASSKTGGNGKLFF
DNA: TGTGCCAGCAGCAAGACAGGGGGGAACGGAAAACTGTTTTTT
J: TRBJ1-4
D: TRBD1
V: TRBV6-5
size: -

CDR3: CASSLGGDMNTEAFF
DNA: TGTGCCAGCAGCTTAGGTGGGGACATGAACACTGAAGCTTTCTTT
J: TRBJ1-1
D: -
V: TRBV11-3
size: -

CDR3: CASSFFGTGNYEQYF
DNA: TGTGCCAGCAGTTTCTTTGGGACAGGCAACTACGAGCAGTACTTC
J: TRBJ2-7
D: TRBD1
V: TRBV27
size: -

CDR3: CAISGGGPGTEAFF
DNA: TGTGCCATCAGCGGGGGGGGGCCTGGGACTGAAGCTTTCTTT
J: TRBJ1-1
D: -
V: TRBV10-3
size: -

CDR3: CASSSGQSGNQPQHF
DNA: TGTGCCAGCAGTTCGGGACAGTCTGGCAATCAGCCCCAGCATTTT
J: TRBJ1-5
D: TRBD1
V: TRBV28
size: -

CDR3: CASRRTGEDIQYF
DNA: TGTGCCAGCAGACGGACAGGGGAGGACATTCAGTACTTC
J: TRBJ2-4
D: TRBD1
V: TRBV28
size: few

CDR3: CATSRDRTGGETQYF
DNA: TGTGCCACCAGCAGAGATCGGACGGGAGGAGAGACCCAGTACTTC
J: TRBJ2-5
D: TRBD2
V: TRBV15
size: -

CDR3: CACTSGRAPGELFF
DNA: TGTGCCTGCACTAGCGGGAGGGCCCCCGGGGAGCTGTTTTTT
J: TRBJ2-2
D: TRBD2
V: TRBV30
size: -

CDR3: CASSFRTGASADEQFF
DNA: TGTGCCAGCAGCTTCCGGACAGGGGCTAGCGCCGATGAGCAGTTCTTC
J: TRBJ2-1
D: TRBD1
V: TRBV7-6
size: -

CDR3: CASSFQAGGVRTDTQYF
DNA: TGCGCCAGCAGCTTTCAAGCGGGAGGGGTTCGCACAGATACGCAGTATTTT
J: TRBJ2-3
D: TRBD2
V: TRBV5-1
size: -

CDR3: CASSFGQTVQAYEQYF
DNA: TGCGCCAGCAGCTTCGGACAGACCGTACAAGCCTACGAGCAGTACTTC
J: TRBJ2-7
D: -
V: TRBV10-1
size: -

CDR3: CASSQDRHYGYTF
DNA: TGTGCCAGCAGCCAGGACAGACACTATGGCTACACCTTC
J: TRBJ1-2
D: -
V: TRBV5-8
size: -

CDR3: CASRFTGRGGASYTF
DNA: TGTGCAAGTCGCTTTACGGGGCGAGGGGGCGCGAGCTACACCTTC
J: TRBJ1-2
D: -
V: TRBV12-2
size: few

CDR3: CASKQAPWTGELFF
DNA: TGTGCCAGCAAACAGGCCCCCTGGACCGGGGAGCTGTTTTTT
J: TRBJ2-2
D: -
V: TRBV28
size: once

CDR3: CASSLSYQETQYF
DNA: TGTGCCAGCAGCTTAAGCTACCAAGAGACCCAGTACTTC
J: TRBJ2-5
D: -
V: TRBV11-2
size: -

CDR3: CASSQGLDTQYF
DNA: TGTGCCAGCAGCCAAGGTCTAGATACGCAGTATTTT
J: TRBJ2-3
D: -
V: TRBV4-2
size: -

CDR3: CASSLRQGAEKLFF
DNA: TGCGCCAGCAGCTTGCGTCAGGGGGCGGAAAAACTGTTTTTT
J: TRBJ1-4
D: TRBD1
V: TRBV5-1
size: few

CDR3: CASSPPISRASNTEAFF
DNA: TGTGCCAGCAGTCCCCCCATTAGCAGGGCGTCGAACACTGAAGCTTTCTTT
J: TRBJ1-1
D: -
V: TRBV28
size: -

CDR3: CASSIPGQGYYEQYF
DNA: TGTGCCAGTAGTATTCCGGGACAGGGGTACTACGAGCAGTACTTC
J: TRBJ2-7
D: TRBD1
V: TRBV19
size: -

CDR3: CATSRTGGTFGYTF
DNA: TGTGCCACCAGCCGAACAGGGGGGACGTTTGGCTACACCTTC
J: TRBJ1-2
D: TRBD1
V: TRBV15
size: -

CDR3: CSVERDRGYGYTF
DNA: TGCAGCGTTGAACGGGACAGGGGCTATGGCTACACCTTC
J: TRBJ1-2
D: TRBD1
V: TRBV29-1
size: -

CDR3: CASMDSGTVAGELFF
DNA: TGTGCCAGTATGGACTCCGGGACAGTCGCCGGGGAGCTGTTTTTT
J: TRBJ2-2
D: TRBD1
V: TRBV19
size: -

CDR3: CASSPQLMGRELAGANVLTF
DNA: TGTGCCAGCTCACCACAGTTAATGGGCAGGGAACTCGCTGGGGCCAACGTCCTGACTTTC
J: TRBJ2-6
D: -
V: TRBV18
size: -

CDR3: CASSTPPGGDRRTTMYEQFF
DNA: TGCGCCAGCAGCACACCCCCCGGGGGGGATAGGAGGACCACAATGTATGAGCAGTTCTTC
J: TRBJ2-1
D: TRBD2
V: TRBV5-1
size: few

CDR3: CASTPQGSGANVLTF
DNA: TGTGCCAGCACCCCCCAGGGCTCTGGGGCCAACGTCCTGACTTTC
J: TRBJ2-6
D: -
V: TRBV2
size: -

CDR3: CASSFGQIGQPQHF
DNA: TGTGCCAGCAGCTTCGGACAGATCGGTCAGCCCCAGCATTTT
J: TRBJ1-5
D: -
V: TRBV7-9
size: -

CDR3: CASSLAGQGFETQYF
DNA: TGCGCCAGCAGCTTGGCCGGACAGGGTTTTGAGACCCAGTACTTC
J: TRBJ2-5
D: TRBD1
V: TRBV5-1
size: few

CDR3: CASSLQGMNQPQHF
DNA: TGTGCCAGCAGTCTTCAGGGAATGAATCAGCCCCAGCATTTT
J: TRBJ1-5
D: -
V: TRBV2
size: -

CDR3: CASSFSGTGGADTQYF
DNA: TGTGCCAGCAGCTTTTCAGGGACAGGGGGCGCAGATACGCAGTATTTT
J: TRBJ2-3
D: TRBD1
V: TRBV11-3
size: -

CDR3: CASSRDRDRHEQYF
DNA: TGTGCCAGCAGTCGGGACAGAGACCGCCACGAGCAGTACTTC
J: TRBJ2-7
D: TRBD1
V: TRBV6-1
size: -

CDR3: CASSSKGLSYEQYF
DNA: TGTGCCAGCAGCTCTAAGGGACTGTCCTACGAGCAGTACTTC
J: TRBJ2-7
D: -
V: TRBV7-2
size: few

CDR3: CASSSGDTQYF
DNA: TGTGCCAGCAGCTCCGGGGATACGCAGTATTTT
J: TRBJ2-3
D: -
V: TRBV11-2
size: few

CDR3: CASSLKGRVTGELFF
DNA: TGTGCCAGCAGCTTGAAGGGGCGCGTCACCGGGGAGCTGTTTTTT
J: TRBJ2-2
D: -
V: TRBV5-6
size: -

CDR3: CASSEGVGQMAYEQYF
DNA: TGTGCCAGCAGCGAAGGGGTTGGACAGATGGCCTACGAGCAGTACTTC
J: TRBJ2-7
D: -
V: TRBV5-4
size: -

CDR3: CASGGRAGDSPLHF
DNA: TGTGCCAGCGGCGGCAGGGCGGGGGATTCACCCCTCCACTTT
J: TRBJ1-6
D: -
V: TRBV2
size: -

CDR3: CASSGRVGSNQPQHF
DNA: TGTGCCAGCAGTGGTCGGGTAGGTAGCAATCAGCCCCAGCATTTT
J: TRBJ1-5
D: -
V: TRBV6-1
size: once

CDR3: CASSEGLEKLFF
DNA: TGCGCCAGCAGTGAGGGACTGGAAAAACTGTTTTTT
J: TRBJ1-4
D: -
V: TRBV10-1
size: -

CDR3: CASSIQETQYF
DNA: TGTGCCAGCTCAATACAAGAGACCCAGTACTTC
J: TRBJ2-5
D: -
V: TRBV18
size: once

CDR3: CASSLRGSGNTIYF
DNA: TGTGCCAGCAGCCTCAGGGGCTCTGGAAACACCATATATTTT
J: TRBJ1-3
D: -
V: TRBV28
size: -